This record concerns one T cell receptor (beta chain) sequence. It has no known antigen specificity. No base quality values were provided; no much bigger clone lies one nucleotide off. The data are from a study of shared clonotypes between healthy human individuals (dated by TCRdb to the early 2020s). General notes on the study: The cohort comprised two women and a few men aged 18 to 49 years. Libraries were prepared and TCR repertoires were sequenced by different laboratories using diverse techniques, in order to increase sequencing depth and limit assay-specific biases. Leukapheresis yielded between about 0.8 and 8.9 billion PBMCs per donor. The study deeply sequenced blood TCR repertoires of several healthy adults to estimate repertoire size and the extent of clonotype sharing between individuals. For each donor, CD4 naive and CD4 memory were each run on three plates, CD8 naive on two plates, and CD8 memory on one plate.

TCR CDR3 regions were amplified from genomic DNA by multiplex PCR using the deep immunoSEQ assay. For each cell subset, the extracted genomic DNA was distributed evenly across all wells of several immunoSEQ 96-well plates, and each plate served as one replicate. For sorted subsets, around 0.2 ug of genomic DNA, equivalent to 25,000 to 30,000 T cell genomes, went into each replicate PCR. The purified libraries were quantified using a Qubit 3.0 fluorometer, sized with a Bioanalyzer 2100, and then quantified again using the KAPA Library Quantification kit. A separate single-read 150-cycle Illumina NextSeq 550 flow cell was used to sequence each immunoSEQ 96-well plate. Per the authors' processing: Because only junctional sequences without quality scores were contained in the immunoSEQ output, filtering matching that applied to full-length reads could not be performed. Sequences were annotated with PyIR, a Python wrapper for IgBLAST v1.9, and V/J genes and CDR3 were assigned using IMGT germline references. Any read was removed if the V/J assignment was weak (E-value above 1e-6), the CDR3 was missing, or the read contained stop codons, out-of-frame junctions, or ambiguous translated residues. V3J clonotypes were defined as sequences sharing an identical inferred V gene, J gene, and CDR3 amino acid sequence. Percentage overlap between repertoires was computed as shared unique clonotypes divided by the size of the smaller repertoire. RTK rarefaction, the Chao1 estimator, and Recon v2.1 estimates of unobserved clonotypes were used to assess repertoire richness. For all TCRbeta clonotypes obtained by the gDNA method from a handful of donors, generation probabilities were computed with OLGA. The table comes from immuneACCESS by way of TCRdb, which keeps in-frame sequences with V and J called. Part of the clones is missing from these tables; in studies checked, under half for an unresolved V gene and the rest for unknown reasons. V, J and clone size derive from that table, while D and trimming were established from the DNA sequence. A total of over 850,000 clones appear in this sample, more than 75% of them only once. 0.55% to 0.7% of the sample lies in the top ten.

Broader findings and caveats from the paper: Only blood was sampled, and tissue TCR repertoires likely differ from those in blood. Because the study included only a small number of donors, the genetic and exposure-history diversity represented was limited. About 5% of naive CD4, around 3.6% of naive CD8, 2.3% of memory CD4, and about 0.4% of memory CD8 clonotypes were shared across several donors. Based on pairwise subsampling, the degree of clonotype sharing among donors was expected to be affected by sequencing depth. Rarefaction of sorted-subset datasets indicated incomplete sequencing despite the large sequencing depth. Naive subsets generally had larger estimated clonotype richness than memory subsets. Compared with non-shared clonotypes, clonotypes shared by all four sorted-subset donors had higher generation probabilities.

The CDR3 starts with the cysteine, ends with the phenylalanine, and has 12 residues. The only DNA kept is the CDR3, 36 bases in frame from the first base. The germline ends are 7 bases apart after V is trimmed by 3 bases and J by 4 bases. According to the germline V gene, CDR1 reads SGHDN and CDR2 reads FVKESK. The donors were healthy, HIV-negative adults with no recently reported acute infections or vaccinations. Only Caucasian adults living in Nashville, Tennessee, USA were represented among the donors. Magnetic negative selection was used to enrich CD4+ T cells, after which naive cells were positively selected on CD45RA and the negative fraction became the memory subset. Blood was obtained by leukapheresis, after which PBMCs were separated by Ficoll-Histopaque density gradient centrifugation and cryopreserved in liquid nitrogen vapor phase. Analytical flow cytometry was used to check the purity and quantity of every magnetically sorted T cell population. Genomic DNA was isolated from every sorted fraction and measured by UV absorbance on a Nanodrop 2000c.

The chain employs TRBV14 and TRBJ2-7, with the D gene uncertain. Sequenced material: memory CD4+ T cells from PBMCs. Read against the paper, the sample's cell subset or site label means: CD45RA-negative fraction. This receptor was obtained from a man aged 18 to 35 in good health. Some clones in this sample may be carry-over from other donors' samples. The DNA is as follows: TGTGCCAGCAGCCACGACCCTTACGAGCAGTACTTC. Protein translation: CASSHDPYEQYF. The entire variable domain, with the stretches around the CDR3 drawn from the reference TRBV14 and TRBJ2-7 proteins, is EAGVTQFPSHSVIEKGQTVTLRCDPISGHDNLYWYRRVMGKEIKFLLHFVKESKQDESGMPNNRFLAERTGGTYSTLKVQPAELEDSGVYFCASSHDPYEQYFGPGTRLTVT.